This T cell receptor beta chain was observed in a study of cytomegalovirus exposure and HLA in healthy donors. Healthy bone marrow donors supplied every sample. Donors sampled were nominally healthy, though unrecorded immune exposures were likely. Study results and limitations: It was shown in a later analysis that HLA-associated TCR beta chains were more clonally expanded than other, equally common chains. The HLA-A and HLA-B alleles of most subjects were reportedly predicted accurately from TCR beta sequences.

The PCR ran on 60 Vbeta and 13 Jbeta primers. Clones were sequenced by immunoSEQ multiplex PCR, and TCRdb holds only the in-frame ones, with some missing. In the table there are about 98,000 clones, about three quarters of which are singletons. The CDR3 has 17 residues. Trimming took off 6 bases at V and 13 bases at J, with 28 bases between the two ends. Germline V gene data show CDR1 as SNHLY and CDR2 as FYNNEI. For this clone: As yet, its antigen is unknown.

The receptor was isolated from a man in his forties or fifties in good health and CMV-seronegative. The sequenced sample was PBMCs. The chain is built from TRBV2 and TRBJ1-6; D is unresolved. Here the CDR3 DNA reads TGTGCCAGCAGGATCGCTGAAGTCTCTCCTATAATTCACCCCCTCCACTTT. It translates to CASRIAEVSPIIHPLHF. Complete variable domain (other parts from reference TRBV2 and TRBJ1-6): EPEVTQTPSHQVTQMGQEVILRCVPISNHLYFYWYRQILGQKVEFLVSFYNNEISEKSEIFDDQFSVERPDGSNFTLKIRSTKLEDSAMYFCASRIAEVSPIIHPLHFGNGTRLTVT.